Detailed here is one T cell receptor (beta chain). As yet, its antigen is unknown. CDR1 SGHKS and CDR2 YYEKEE come from the germline V gene (reference sequence). The CDR3 covers 14 residues. Trimming shortened V by 0 bases and J by 8 bases, and 11 bases separated the two germline ends. This specimen comes from a study of monozygotic twins with cystic fibrosis. Study-level background: Around 3 micrograms of fragmented DNA underwent approximately 15 PCR cycles for library preparation.

General study points: J usage was most co-twin-similar in 8 of 16 pairs, V in 13. The repertoire was suggested to be naive-dominated, clonality median around 0.01. Monozygotic CF twin pairs shared significantly more nucleotide-identical clonotypes than unrelated CF individuals did.

Clones were read by immunoSEQ multiplex PCR, and TCRdb kept only the in-frame ones, dropping some. This sample has under 25,000 clones, with about 97% found just once. The sequenced sample consisted of blood. The chain couples TRBV5-5 to TRBJ1-4, with D unresolved. The clonotype originates from a young woman with cystic fibrosis. In DNA form, the CDR3 reads TGTGCCAGCAGCTTGGTGGCCCTAGGGGAAAAACTGTTTTTT. Protein sequence: CASSLVALGEKLFF. The full variable domain, its missing parts supplied by reference TRBV5-5 and TRBJ1-4, is DAGVTQSPTHLIKTRGQQVTLRCSPISGHKSVSWYQQVLGQGPQFIFQYYEKEERGRGNFPDRFSARQFPNYSSELNVNALLLGDSALYLCASSLVALGEKLFFGSGTQLSVL.